A selection of T cell receptor beta chains follows, all from one sample in a study of T cell responses to AZD1222 COVID-19 vaccine. Assay used: immunoSEQ multiplex PCR; TCRdb lists only in-frame clones, some missing. The profile shows some 120,000 clones, 90% to 95% of them singletons. The sample was peripheral blood, taken on day 0 of AZD1222 vaccination. Source of these receptors: an adult in good health. The CDR3 runs from the conserved cysteine through the conserved F or W. The D gene is left open where the match is weak. Only some rows state a clone size, as once, few, many or a class for expanded clones.

>TRBV3-1/TRBV3-2|.|TRBJ2-6|.
CASSQGELSTYSGANVLTF
TGTGCCAGCAGCCAAGGTGAACTATCTACATACTCTGGGGCCAACGTCCTGACTTTC
>TRBV10-3|.|TRBJ2-1|.
CAIGDSGSSYNEQFF
TGTGCCATCGGGGATAGCGGAAGCTCCTACAATGAGCAGTTCTTC
>TRBV4-1|TRBD2|TRBJ2-3|.
CASSFRLAADSSTDTQYF
TGCGCCAGCAGCTTCCGACTAGCAGCAGATTCTAGCACAGATACGCAGTATTTT
>TRBV7-8|.|TRBJ1-2|once
CASSLDQGASYGYTF
TGTGCCAGCAGCTTAGATCAGGGCGCTTCCTATGGCTACACCTTC
>TRBV18|TRBD1|TRBJ1-1|.
CASSPNRGKNTEAFF
TGTGCCAGCTCACCGAACAGGGGTAAAAACACTGAAGCTTTCTTT
>TRBV4-2|TRBD1|TRBJ2-7|.
CASSQGSWTGTYEQYF
TGTGCCAGCAGCCAAGGTTCTTGGACAGGGACCTACGAGCAGTACTTC
>TRBV6-5|.|TRBJ1-2|once
CASSYTRQDNYGYTF
TGTGCCAGCAGTTACACTCGACAGGATAACTATGGCTACACCTTC
>TRBV7-9|TRBD1|TRBJ2-3|.
CASSLALGQRGTDTQYF
TGTGCCAGCAGCTTAGCCCTGGGACAGAGAGGGACAGATACGCAGTATTTT
>TRBV7-3|.|TRBJ2-5|once
CASSFGVQETQYF
TGTGCCAGCAGCTTTGGGGTCCAAGAGACCCAGTACTTC
>TRBV3-1/TRBV3-2|TRBD2|TRBJ2-1|once
CASSPQGLALPGNEQFF
TGTGCCAGCAGCCCTCAAGGACTAGCGCTACCCGGGAATGAGCAGTTCTTC
>TRBV2|.|TRBJ1-1|.
CAVGEGRAGSWTEAFF
TGTGCCGTAGGGGAGGGGCGCGCCGGGAGTTGGACTGAAGCTTTCTTT
>TRBV7-2|.|TRBJ2-7|.
CASSSSAYEQYF
TGTGCCAGCAGCTCCTCTGCCTACGAGCAGTACTTC
>TRBV19|TRBD1|TRBJ2-7|.
CASKDTGGPYEQYF
TGTGCCAGTAAGGATACAGGGGGTCCCTACGAGCAGTACTTC
>TRBV9|.|TRBJ1-2|.
CASYPFAGTF
TGTGCCAGTTATCCGTTCGCGGGGACCTTC
>TRBV6-2/TRBV6-3|TRBD1|TRBJ1-1|.
CASSYGRQGGF
TGTGCCAGCAGTTACGGAAGACAGGGAGGATTT
>TRBV5-8|.|TRBJ2-3|.
CASSLARGTQYF
TGTGCCAGCAGCTTGGCCCGGGGTACGCAGTATTTT
>TRBV24-1|.|TRBJ1-4|.
CATSDDFGEKLFF
TGTGCCACCAGTGATGACTTCGGCGAAAAACTGTTTTTT
>TRBV5-1|.|TRBJ2-7|.
CASSLGFNYEQYF
TGCGCCAGCAGCTTAGGGTTCAACTACGAGCAGTACTTC
>TRBV29-1|.|TRBJ1-5|once
CSVGGDGQQHF
TGCAGCGTTGGGGGGGACGGCCAACAGCATTTT
>TRBV5-1|TRBD1|TRBJ2-7|.
CASGTTGGTYEQYF
TGCGCCAGCGGAACGACAGGGGGGACCTACGAGCAGTACTTC
>TRBV7-8|TRBD2|TRBJ2-7|.
CASSLAQSGSQDEQYF
TGTGCCAGCAGCTTAGCGCAGAGCGGGAGTCAGGACGAGCAGTACTTC
>TRBV2|.|TRBJ1-6|.
CASRGSANSPLHF
TGTGCCAGCCGGGGGTCAGCTAACTCACCCCTCCACTTT
>TRBV5-1|TRBD1|TRBJ1-2|.
CASSQGQPYGYTF
TGCGCCAGCAGCCAGGGACAGCCCTATGGCTACACCTTC
>TRBV30|TRBD2|TRBJ2-7|.
CASRTSGTYEQYF
TGTGCCTCCAGGACTAGCGGTACCTACGAGCAGTACTTC
>TRBV2|.|TRBJ2-1|few
CATSRGAPGNNNEQFF
TGTGCCACCTCCCGGGGGGCACCCGGTAATAACAATGAGCAGTTCTTC
>TRBV6-5|TRBD2|TRBJ2-1|.
CASSNYGLAGVGEQFF
TGTGCCAGCAGTAACTACGGACTAGCGGGAGTTGGTGAGCAGTTCTTC
>TRBV24-1|TRBD2|TRBJ2-5|.
CATSDPPSSGSETQYF
TGTGCCACCAGTGATCCCCCAAGTAGCGGGAGCGAGACCCAGTACTTC
>TRBV5-8|TRBD2|TRBJ2-1|.
CASSFTTSGRSSYNEQFF
TGTGCCAGCAGCTTCACAACTAGCGGGCGTAGCTCCTACAATGAGCAGTTCTTC
>TRBV19|TRBD1|TRBJ1-1|.
CASRGTVLNTEAFF
TGTGCCAGTAGGGGGACAGTATTGAACACTGAAGCTTTCTTT
>TRBV9|TRBD1|TRBJ1-2|.
CASSSWTGRDGYTF
TGTGCCAGCAGCTCCTGGACAGGGCGGGATGGCTACACCTTC
>TRBV7-9|TRBD1|TRBJ1-1|once
CASGGTGYENTEAFF
TGTGCCAGCGGCGGGACAGGGTACGAGAACACTGAAGCTTTCTTT
>TRBV9|TRBD1|TRBJ2-7|few
CASSTRPGQGRSYEQYF
TGTGCCAGCAGCACGAGGCCCGGACAGGGACGATCCTACGAGCAGTACTTC
>TRBV7-6|.|TRBJ2-7|.
CASSSGGGYYEQYF
TGTGCCAGCAGCTCTGGGGGGGGCTACTACGAGCAGTACTTC
>TRBV3-1/TRBV3-2|.|TRBJ1-2|.
CASSQESGRQPIGFYGYTF
TGTGCCAGCAGCCAAGAATCGGGTCGCCAGCCGATAGGATTCTATGGCTACACCTTC
>TRBV4-2|.|TRBJ1-5|.
CASSPGERGDQPQHF
TGTGCCAGCAGCCCCGGTGAAAGGGGGGATCAGCCCCAGCATTTT
>TRBV11-2|TRBD2|TRBJ2-7|.
CASSSGRSGTYEQYF
TGTGCCAGCAGCTCCGGTCGGAGCGGGACCTACGAGCAGTACTTC
>TRBV4-1|TRBD2|TRBJ2-1|.
CASSQPAGLAGDEQFF
TGCGCCAGCAGCCAACCCGCCGGACTAGCGGGAGATGAGCAGTTCTTC
>TRBV7-8|.|TRBJ2-1|.
CASLGRGGEQFF
TGTGCCAGCTTGGGCCGTGGGGGTGAGCAGTTCTTC
>TRBV29-1|.|TRBJ2-7|.
CSVEDTNSYEQYF
TGCAGCGTTGAAGACACCAACTCCTACGAGCAGTACTTC